This is a list of T cell receptor beta chains from one sample in a study of cytotoxic CD8 clonotypes in ibrutinib-treated CLL. Using immunoSEQ multiplex PCR, the repertoire was profiled, and TCRdb retains in-frame clones only, with some absent. The table shows roughly 330,000 clones, with about 64% occurring only once. Sequenced material: PBMCs, taken after 36 months of ibrutinib treatment. The receptors come from a human donor with chronic lymphocytic leukemia. Each CDR3 is given with its conserved first and last residue. Each record gives: clone size, V gene, D gene, J gene, CDR3 protein, CDR3 DNA. A D gene is named only where the DNA matches it firmly. The size field is filled for only some rows; it gives once, few, many or a size class.

clone size: -; V gene: TRBV5-6; D gene: TRBD2; J gene: TRBJ2-1; CDR3 protein: CASSRGGNEQFF; CDR3 DNA: TGTGCCAGCAGCCGCGGGGGGAATGAGCAGTTCTTC
clone size: -; V gene: TRBV28; D gene: TRBD1; J gene: TRBJ2-1; CDR3 protein: CASSPQGATYNEQFF; CDR3 DNA: TGTGCCAGCAGCCCACAGGGGGCTACCTACAATGAGCAGTTCTTC
clone size: -; V gene: TRBV25-1; D gene: TRBD2; J gene: TRBJ2-3; CDR3 protein: CASSDKLAGYTDTQYF; CDR3 DNA: TGTGCCAGCAGCGACAAGCTAGCGGGGTACACAGATACGCAGTATTTT
clone size: few; V gene: TRBV6-1; D gene: TRBD2; J gene: TRBJ2-7; CDR3 protein: CASGWLAGNYEQYF; CDR3 DNA: TGTGCCAGCGGTTGGCTAGCGGGGAACTACGAGCAGTACTTC
clone size: -; V gene: TRBV27; D gene: TRBD1; J gene: TRBJ2-7; CDR3 protein: CASSSRDSFSYEQYF; CDR3 DNA: TGTGCCAGCAGTTCCAGGGACAGTTTCTCCTACGAGCAGTACTTC
clone size: -; V gene: TRBV15; D gene: TRBD1; J gene: TRBJ2-7; CDR3 protein: CATSRWTGSYEQYF; CDR3 DNA: TGTGCCACCAGCAGGTGGACAGGGAGCTACGAGCAGTACTTC
clone size: -; V gene: TRBV5-1; D gene: TRBD2; J gene: TRBJ2-7; CDR3 protein: CASSLRLAGDEQYF; CDR3 DNA: TGCGCCAGCAGCTTGAGGCTAGCGGGGGACGAGCAGTACTTC
clone size: -; V gene: TRBV9; D gene: -; J gene: TRBJ1-2; CDR3 protein: CASSVDGPAANYGYTF; CDR3 DNA: TGTGCCAGCAGCGTAGATGGTCCCGCGGCCAACTATGGCTACACCTTC
clone size: -; V gene: TRBV18; D gene: TRBD1; J gene: TRBJ2-3; CDR3 protein: CASSPGQPMQYF; CDR3 DNA: TGTGCCAGCTCACCGGGACAGCCAATGCAGTATTTT
clone size: few; V gene: TRBV13; D gene: -; J gene: TRBJ2-1; CDR3 protein: CASSFGGWDNEQFF; CDR3 DNA: TGTGCCAGCAGCTTTGGCGGATGGGACAATGAGCAGTTCTTC
clone size: -; V gene: TRBV19; D gene: TRBD1; J gene: TRBJ2-7; CDR3 protein: CASSMVGQGARDEQYF; CDR3 DNA: TGTGCCAGTAGTATGGTAGGGCAGGGGGCACGCGACGAGCAGTACTTC
clone size: few; V gene: TRBV6-5; D gene: -; J gene: TRBJ2-5; CDR3 protein: CASSYSRGRRETQYF; CDR3 DNA: TGTGCCAGCAGTTACTCACGGGGGAGGAGAGAGACCCAGTACTTC
clone size: few; V gene: TRBV14; D gene: -; J gene: TRBJ2-5; CDR3 protein: CASSGDYQETQYF; CDR3 DNA: TGTGCCAGCAGCGGGGACTACCAAGAGACCCAGTACTTC
clone size: few; V gene: TRBV4-1; D gene: -; J gene: TRBJ2-3; CDR3 protein: CASSQELLGLDTQYF; CDR3 DNA: TGCGCCAGCAGCCAAGAACTTCTCGGGCTGGATACGCAGTATTTT
clone size: -; V gene: TRBV29-1; D gene: TRBD2; J gene: TRBJ2-7; CDR3 protein: CSVGLAGGRTYEQYF; CDR3 DNA: TGCAGCGTTGGCCTAGCGGGAGGGCGCACCTACGAGCAGTACTTC
clone size: few; V gene: TRBV5-1; D gene: -; J gene: TRBJ1-2; CDR3 protein: CASSLDGYGYTF; CDR3 DNA: TGCGCCAGCAGCTTGGACGGGTATGGCTACACCTTC
clone size: -; V gene: TRBV30; D gene: -; J gene: TRBJ2-2; CDR3 protein: CAWSVARCSNTGELFF; CDR3 DNA: TGTGCCTGGAGTGTTGCCAGGTGTTCGAACACCGGGGAGCTGTTTTTT
clone size: once; V gene: TRBV7-9; D gene: TRBD1; J gene: TRBJ1-2; CDR3 protein: CASSLTGEGYTF; CDR3 DNA: TGTGCCAGCAGCTTAACAGGGGAAGGCTACACCTTC
clone size: -; V gene: TRBV5-1; D gene: -; J gene: TRBJ2-5; CDR3 protein: CASSLVADESQETQYF; CDR3 DNA: TGCGCCAGCAGCTTGGTCGCGGACGAAAGCCAAGAGACCCAGTACTTC
clone size: few; V gene: TRBV11-2; D gene: TRBD1; J gene: TRBJ2-7; CDR3 protein: CASSSSGTVYYEQYF; CDR3 DNA: TGTGCCAGCAGCTCCTCCGGGACAGTTTACTACGAGCAGTACTTC
clone size: -; V gene: TRBV25-1; D gene: -; J gene: TRBJ1-1; CDR3 protein: CASSEGLRAFF; CDR3 DNA: TGTGCCAGCAGTGAAGGGCTGCGTGCTTTCTTT
clone size: once; V gene: TRBV5-6; D gene: -; J gene: TRBJ2-7; CDR3 protein: CASSFGTFSYEQYF; CDR3 DNA: TGTGCCAGCAGCTTCGGGACATTCTCCTACGAGCAGTACTTC
clone size: once; V gene: TRBV28; D gene: TRBD2; J gene: TRBJ2-7; CDR3 protein: CASGSSGPTGEQYF; CDR3 DNA: TGTGCCAGCGGTTCTAGCGGCCCAACGGGGGAGCAGTACTTC
clone size: -; V gene: TRBV25-1; D gene: -; J gene: TRBJ2-7; CDR3 protein: CASSDVSEQYF; CDR3 DNA: TGTGCCAGCAGTGACGTCTCCGAGCAGTACTTC
clone size: -; V gene: TRBV7-8; D gene: -; J gene: TRBJ2-7; CDR3 protein: CASSRGGGAEQYF; CDR3 DNA: TGTGCCAGCAGCAGGGGAGGGGGCGCCGAGCAGTACTTC
clone size: once; V gene: TRBV11-2; D gene: -; J gene: TRBJ1-1; CDR3 protein: CASAPFGSNTEAFF; CDR3 DNA: TGTGCCAGCGCGCCCTTTGGTTCGAACACTGAAGCTTTCTTT
clone size: -; V gene: TRBV4-1; D gene: -; J gene: TRBJ1-6; CDR3 protein: CASSQDFRDRKSPPLHF; CDR3 DNA: TGCGCCAGCAGCCAAGATTTCCGCGACAGAAAATCGCCACCCCTCCACTTT
clone size: few; V gene: TRBV2; D gene: TRBD2; J gene: TRBJ2-2; CDR3 protein: CASSGRAGRTGELFF; CDR3 DNA: TGTGCCAGCAGTGGTCGAGCGGGGCGCACCGGGGAGCTGTTTTTT
clone size: -; V gene: TRBV10-1; D gene: TRBD2; J gene: TRBJ2-1; CDR3 protein: CASSESGGLYNEQFF; CDR3 DNA: TGCGCCAGCAGTGAGAGCGGGGGGCTCTACAATGAGCAGTTCTTC
clone size: few; V gene: TRBV10-3; D gene: -; J gene: TRBJ1-1; CDR3 protein: CAIREGTEAFF; CDR3 DNA: TGTGCCATCAGGGAAGGGACAGAAGCTTTCTTT
clone size: -; V gene: TRBV9; D gene: -; J gene: TRBJ1-2; CDR3 protein: CASSVDFMGRGGYTF; CDR3 DNA: TGTGCCAGCAGCGTAGATTTTATGGGGCGAGGAGGCTACACCTTC
clone size: -; V gene: TRBV7-2; D gene: -; J gene: TRBJ2-3; CDR3 protein: CASTLQGRGHTDTQYF; CDR3 DNA: TGTGCCAGCACCCTCCAAGGGCGGGGCCACACAGATACGCAGTATTTT
clone size: -; V gene: TRBV13; D gene: -; J gene: TRBJ1-2; CDR3 protein: CASSLRRYGYTF; CDR3 DNA: TGTGCCAGCAGCTTGAGACGCTATGGCTACACCTTC
clone size: -; V gene: TRBV19; D gene: -; J gene: TRBJ2-6; CDR3 protein: CASSPRTFSGANVLTF; CDR3 DNA: TGTGCCAGTAGTCCCCGGACTTTCTCTGGGGCCAACGTCCTGACTTTC
clone size: -; V gene: TRBV28; D gene: -; J gene: TRBJ2-5; CDR3 protein: CASSLSNRGTQYF; CDR3 DNA: TGTGCCAGCAGTTTATCCAACCGGGGGACCCAGTACTTC
clone size: -; V gene: TRBV13; D gene: -; J gene: TRBJ2-7; CDR3 protein: CASSFGLARHEEQYF; CDR3 DNA: TGTGCCAGCAGCTTCGGTCTAGCGCGCCATGAGGAGCAGTACTTC
clone size: -; V gene: TRBV6-1; D gene: -; J gene: TRBJ2-7; CDR3 protein: CASTVGSYEQYF; CDR3 DNA: TGTGCCAGCACAGTCGGCTCCTACGAGCAGTACTTC
clone size: -; V gene: TRBV4-1; D gene: -; J gene: TRBJ2-3; CDR3 protein: CASSPGRVITDTQYF; CDR3 DNA: TGCGCCAGCAGCCCCGGCAGGGTGATCACAGATACGCAGTATTTT
clone size: -; V gene: TRBV5-1; D gene: -; J gene: TRBJ1-1; CDR3 protein: CASSIQGVAEAFF; CDR3 DNA: TGCGCCAGCAGCATACAGGGTGTCGCTGAAGCTTTCTTT
clone size: -; V gene: TRBV6-1; D gene: -; J gene: TRBJ1-2; CDR3 protein: CASSEVQGYTF; CDR3 DNA: TGTGCCAGCAGTGAAGTCCAGGGCTACACCTTC
clone size: -; V gene: TRBV28; D gene: TRBD2; J gene: TRBJ2-2; CDR3 protein: CASRMTSGVTPELFF; CDR3 DNA: TGTGCCAGCAGGATGACTAGCGGTGTAACCCCGGAGCTGTTTTTT
clone size: -; V gene: TRBV2; D gene: -; J gene: TRBJ2-1; CDR3 protein: CASRLGRYNEQFF; CDR3 DNA: TGTGCCAGCCGGCTGGGTAGGTACAATGAGCAGTTCTTC
clone size: -; V gene: TRBV6-4; D gene: TRBD2; J gene: TRBJ2-5; CDR3 protein: CASSLLAGRQETQYF; CDR3 DNA: TGTGCCAGCAGTTTACTAGCGGGCCGCCAAGAGACCCAGTACTTC
clone size: few; V gene: TRBV28; D gene: -; J gene: TRBJ1-5; CDR3 protein: CASSLDSNQPQHF; CDR3 DNA: TGTGCCAGCAGTTTAGATAGCAATCAGCCCCAGCATTTT
clone size: once; V gene: TRBV29-1; D gene: -; J gene: TRBJ2-7; CDR3 protein: CSETMGRGSYEQYF; CDR3 DNA: TGCAGTGAAACAATGGGGCGGGGCTCCTACGAGCAGTACTTC
clone size: once; V gene: TRBV5-1; D gene: TRBD1; J gene: TRBJ2-5; CDR3 protein: CASSLRPGTGQETQYF; CDR3 DNA: TGCGCCAGCAGCTTGCGCCCCGGGACAGGGCAGGAGACCCAGTACTTC
clone size: -; V gene: TRBV7-7; D gene: -; J gene: TRBJ2-6; CDR3 protein: CATGNLGANVLTF; CDR3 DNA: TGTGCCACCGGTAACCTCGGGGCCAACGTCCTGACTTTC
clone size: -; V gene: TRBV27; D gene: -; J gene: TRBJ2-5; CDR3 protein: CASSLSRGVRETQYF; CDR3 DNA: TGTGCCAGCAGTTTATCGCGGGGTGTGAGGGAGACCCAGTACTTC
clone size: -; V gene: TRBV14; D gene: TRBD1; J gene: TRBJ1-1; CDR3 protein: CASSQGQGWTEAFF; CDR3 DNA: TGTGCCAGCAGCCAAGGACAGGGTTGGACTGAAGCTTTCTTT
clone size: -; V gene: TRBV9; D gene: TRBD1; J gene: TRBJ1-2; CDR3 protein: CASSGRTGSNGYTF; CDR3 DNA: TGTGCCAGCAGCGGCCGGACAGGGTCAAATGGCTACACCTTC
clone size: -; V gene: TRBV5-1; D gene: -; J gene: TRBJ1-1; CDR3 protein: CASSWKTVNTEAFF; CDR3 DNA: TGCGCCAGCAGCTGGAAGACAGTGAACACTGAAGCTTTCTTT
clone size: -; V gene: TRBV5-1; D gene: -; J gene: TRBJ2-3; CDR3 protein: CVSRPGSGSTDTQYF; CDR3 DNA: TGCGTCAGTCGTCCAGGATCCGGTAGCACAGATACGCAGTATTTT
clone size: -; V gene: TRBV6-5; D gene: -; J gene: TRBJ2-3; CDR3 protein: CASSYRSTDTQYF; CDR3 DNA: TGTGCCAGCAGCTATCGATCCACAGATACGCAGTATTTT
clone size: -; V gene: TRBV4-1; D gene: TRBD1; J gene: TRBJ2-7; CDR3 protein: CASSLRQGPYEQYF; CDR3 DNA: TGCGCCAGCAGTCTCCGACAGGGTCCCTACGAGCAGTACTTC
clone size: -; V gene: TRBV10-3; D gene: TRBD2; J gene: TRBJ2-2; CDR3 protein: CAIRLAGDTGELFF; CDR3 DNA: TGTGCCATCAGACTAGCGGGGGATACCGGGGAGCTGTTTTTT
clone size: -; V gene: TRBV29-1; D gene: -; J gene: TRBJ1-1; CDR3 protein: CSVRTGRWGAFF; CDR3 DNA: TGCAGCGTTCGTACAGGTCGCTGGGGAGCTTTCTTT